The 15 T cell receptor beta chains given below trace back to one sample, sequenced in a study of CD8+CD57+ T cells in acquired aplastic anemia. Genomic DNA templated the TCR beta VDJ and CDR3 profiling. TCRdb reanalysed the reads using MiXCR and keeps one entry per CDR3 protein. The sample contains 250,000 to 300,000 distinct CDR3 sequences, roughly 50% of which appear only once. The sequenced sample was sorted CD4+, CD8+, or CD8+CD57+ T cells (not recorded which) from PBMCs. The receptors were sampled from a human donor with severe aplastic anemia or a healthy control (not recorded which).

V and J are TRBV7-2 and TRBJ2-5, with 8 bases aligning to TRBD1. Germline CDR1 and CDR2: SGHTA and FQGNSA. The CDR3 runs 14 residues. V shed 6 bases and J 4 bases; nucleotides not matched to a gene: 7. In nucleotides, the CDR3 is TGTGCCAGCAGTTTTAGGACAGGGCTAGAGACCCAGTACTTC. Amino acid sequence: CASSFRTGLETQYF.

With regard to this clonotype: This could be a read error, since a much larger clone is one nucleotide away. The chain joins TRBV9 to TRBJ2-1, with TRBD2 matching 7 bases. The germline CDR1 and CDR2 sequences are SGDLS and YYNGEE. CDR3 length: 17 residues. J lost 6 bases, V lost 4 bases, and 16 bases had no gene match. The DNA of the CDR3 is TGTGCCAGCAGCCTCACTCCAGGGCAGCGGGGCTGCAATGAGCAGTTCTTC. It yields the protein CASSLTPGQRGCNEQFF. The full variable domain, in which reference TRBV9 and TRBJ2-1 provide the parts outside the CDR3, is DSGVTQTPKHLITATGQRVTLRCSPRSGDLSVYWYQQSLDQGLQFLIQYYNGEERAKGNILERFSAQQFPDLHSELNLSSLELGDSALYFCASSLTPGQRGCNEQFFGPGTRLTVL.

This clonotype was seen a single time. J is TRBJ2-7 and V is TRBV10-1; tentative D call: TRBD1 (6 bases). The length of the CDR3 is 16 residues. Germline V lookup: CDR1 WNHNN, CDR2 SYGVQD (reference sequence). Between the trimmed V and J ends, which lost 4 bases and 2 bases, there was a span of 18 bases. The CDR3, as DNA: TGCGCCAGCAGTGGTTCAGGGGATCCAAGAGCCTACGAGCAGTACTTC. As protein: CASSGSGDPRAYEQYF.

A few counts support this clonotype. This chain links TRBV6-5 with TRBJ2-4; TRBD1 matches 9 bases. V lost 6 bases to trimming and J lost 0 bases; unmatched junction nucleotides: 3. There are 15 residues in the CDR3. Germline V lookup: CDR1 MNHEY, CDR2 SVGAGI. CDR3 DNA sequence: TGTGCCAGCAGATCGGACAGGGGAGCCAAAAACATTCAGTACTTC. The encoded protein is CASRSDRGAKNIQYF.

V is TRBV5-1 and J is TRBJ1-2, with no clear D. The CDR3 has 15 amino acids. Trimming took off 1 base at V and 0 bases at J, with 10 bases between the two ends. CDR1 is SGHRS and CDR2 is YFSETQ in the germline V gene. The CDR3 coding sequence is TGCGCCAGCAGCTTGACGCCCTTAGCTAACTATGGCTACACCTTC. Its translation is CASSLTPLANYGYTF.

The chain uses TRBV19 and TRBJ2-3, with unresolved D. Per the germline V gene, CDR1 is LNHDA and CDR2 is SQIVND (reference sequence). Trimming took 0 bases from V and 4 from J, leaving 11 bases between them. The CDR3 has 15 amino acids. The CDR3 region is CASSIDHGSSDTQYF. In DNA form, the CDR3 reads TGTGCCAGTAGTATAGATCATGGCAGCTCAGATACGCAGTATTTT.

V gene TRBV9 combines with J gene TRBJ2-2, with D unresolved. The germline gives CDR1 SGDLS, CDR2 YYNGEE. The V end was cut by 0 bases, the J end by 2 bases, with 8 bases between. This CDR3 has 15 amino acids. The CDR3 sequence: CASSVGSGNTGELFF. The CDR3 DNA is TGTGCCAGCAGCGTAGGCTCTGGAAACACCGGGGAGCTGTTTTTT. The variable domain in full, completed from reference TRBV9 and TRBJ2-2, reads DSGVTQTPKHLITATGQRVTLRCSPRSGDLSVYWYQQSLDQGLQFLIQYYNGEERAKGNILERFSAQQFPDLHSELNLSSLELGDSALYFCASSVGSGNTGELFFGEGSRLTVL.

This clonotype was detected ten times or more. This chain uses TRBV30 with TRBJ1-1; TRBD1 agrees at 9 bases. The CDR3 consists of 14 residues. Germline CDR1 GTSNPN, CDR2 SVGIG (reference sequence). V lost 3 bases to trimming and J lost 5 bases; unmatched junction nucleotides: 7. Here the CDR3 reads CAWSLTGGSTEAFF. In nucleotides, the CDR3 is TGTGCCTGGAGCCTAACAGGGGGCAGTACTGAAGCTTTCTTT.

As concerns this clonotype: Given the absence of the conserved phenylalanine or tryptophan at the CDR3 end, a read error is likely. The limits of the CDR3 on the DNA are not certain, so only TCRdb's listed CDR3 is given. CDR3 amino acids: CASSKTGNYGYTFGS. The chain combines TRBV6-6 with TRBJ2-5; the D call of TRBD1 is as the table states it, not checked on the DNA. Germline values: CDR1 MNHNY, CDR2 SVGAGI (reference sequence). The CDR3 extends over 15 residues, inclusive of both ends.

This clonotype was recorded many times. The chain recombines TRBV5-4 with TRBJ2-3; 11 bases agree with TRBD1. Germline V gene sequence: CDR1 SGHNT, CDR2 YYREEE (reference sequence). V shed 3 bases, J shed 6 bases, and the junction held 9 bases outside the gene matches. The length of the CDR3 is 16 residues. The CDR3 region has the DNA TGTGCCAGCAGCTGGCCGGGACAGGGGGTAGCCGATACGCAGTATTTT. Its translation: CASSWPGQGVADTQYF.

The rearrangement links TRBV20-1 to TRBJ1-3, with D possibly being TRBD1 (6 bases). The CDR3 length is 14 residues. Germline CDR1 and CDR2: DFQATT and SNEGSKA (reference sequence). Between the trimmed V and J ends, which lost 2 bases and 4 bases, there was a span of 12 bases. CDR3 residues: CSARRGGGGNTIYF. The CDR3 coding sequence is TGCAGTGCTAGAAGGGGGGGGGGAGGAAACACCATATATTTT.

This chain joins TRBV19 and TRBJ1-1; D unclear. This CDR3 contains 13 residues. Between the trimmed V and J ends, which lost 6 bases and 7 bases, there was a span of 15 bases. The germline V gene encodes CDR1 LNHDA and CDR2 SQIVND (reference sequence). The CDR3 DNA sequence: TGTGCCAGTAGGACCCTTGCGGGGATTGAAGCTTTCTTT. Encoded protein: CASRTLAGIEAFF.

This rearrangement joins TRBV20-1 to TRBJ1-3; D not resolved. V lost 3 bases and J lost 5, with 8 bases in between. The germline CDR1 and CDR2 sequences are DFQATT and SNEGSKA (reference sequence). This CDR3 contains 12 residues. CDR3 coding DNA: TGCAGTGCTAGCAGGCGGAGAAACACCATATATTTT. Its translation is CSASRRRNTIYF.

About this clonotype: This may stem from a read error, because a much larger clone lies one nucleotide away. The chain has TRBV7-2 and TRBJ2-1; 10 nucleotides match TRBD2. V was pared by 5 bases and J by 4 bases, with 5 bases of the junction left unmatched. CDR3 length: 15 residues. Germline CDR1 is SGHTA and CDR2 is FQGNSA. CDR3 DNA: TGTGCCAGCAGCCCAGAGCGGGGGGGGTACAATGAGCAGTTCTTC. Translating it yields CASSPERGGYNEQFF.

Written as DNA, the CDR3 is TGTGCCAGCAGCGCCCGGGACAGAGGATCTGGGGCCAACGTCCTGACTTTC. Its translation: CASSARDRGSGANVLTF. The chain carries TRBV9 and TRBJ2-6, with 7 bases that match TRBD1. This CDR3 spans 17 amino acids. Trimming took 3 bases from V and 1 from J; bases not matched to a gene: 7. CDR1 SGDLS and CDR2 YYNGEE come from the germline V gene.